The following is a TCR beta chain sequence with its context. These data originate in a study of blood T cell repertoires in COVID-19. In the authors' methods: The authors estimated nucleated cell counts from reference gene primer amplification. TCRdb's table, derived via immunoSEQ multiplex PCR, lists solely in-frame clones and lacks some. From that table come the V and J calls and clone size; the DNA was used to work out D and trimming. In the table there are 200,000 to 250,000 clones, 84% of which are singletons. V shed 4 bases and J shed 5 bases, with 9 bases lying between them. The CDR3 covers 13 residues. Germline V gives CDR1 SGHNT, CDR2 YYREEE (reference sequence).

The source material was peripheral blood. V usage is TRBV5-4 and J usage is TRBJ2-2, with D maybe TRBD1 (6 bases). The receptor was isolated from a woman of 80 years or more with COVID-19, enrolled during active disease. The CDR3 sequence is CASSSRGTGELFF. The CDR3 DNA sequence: TGTGCCAGCAGCAGCAGGGGAACCGGGGAGCTGTTTTTT.